The clone carrying this T cell receptor beta chain was observed a few times. Its antigen is currently unknown. The data are from a study of blood T cells in healthy people across ages. Notes on the study in general: A strong correlation was seen between TCR beta diversity and naive T cell percentage.

The germline V gene encodes CDR1 SGHRS and CDR2 YFSETQ. V was clipped by 0 bases and J by 0 bases, with 11 bases between them. This CDR3 has 16 residues. Primers used in a second PCR of roughly 6 to 11 cycles were a sample-barcoded 5' primer and a J-beta primer mix. Each cDNA molecule was tagged by a template-switch adaptor with 12 random nucleotides. TCRdb ran MiXCR on the 5' RACE reads and lists one entry per CDR3 protein. The sample records about 640,000 distinct CDR3 sequences, 58% being singletons. The specimen sequenced was blood. The receptor was isolated from a man aged 55 to 69 in good health. The V gene is TRBV5-1, the J gene TRBJ2-3; D unclear. The DNA for the CDR3 is TGCGCCAGCAGCTTGGTCCTCGCGGAGAGCACAGATACGCAGTATTTT. It is translated as CASSLVLAESTDTQYF.